The 21 T cell receptor beta chains given below trace back to one sample, sequenced in a study of response to subunit inactivated influenza vaccine. TCRdb called the RT-PCR reads again in MiXCR, with one record for every CDR3 protein. This table holds a few hundred thousand distinct CDR3 sequences, 12% found once. This specimen was non-naive T cells sorted from PBMCs, taken about 14 days before vaccination. These receptors came from a man in his fifties or sixties who received an inactivated influenza vaccine.

V gene TRBV4-1 combines with J gene TRBJ2-5, with 11 nucleotides matching TRBD1. The CDR3 contains 15 residues. CDR1 and CDR2 (germline): MGHRA, YSYEKL. V lost 4 bases to trimming and J lost 5 bases; unmatched junction nucleotides: 6. CDR3 bases: TGCGCCAGCAGCCGGCGGACAGGGGGCTGGGAGACCCAGTACTTC. Residues: CASSRRTGGWETQYF.

This clonotype was observed at least ten times. The chain recombines TRBV3-1 with TRBJ1-5; TRBD1 might be the D (6 bases). V was trimmed by 7 bases and J by 0 bases, leaving 10 bases between them. Per germline, CDR1 LGHDT and CDR2 YNNKEL (reference sequence). There are 14 residues in the CDR3. The CDR3 DNA follows: TGTGCCAGCACCCAGGGGCATAGCAATCAGCCCCAGCATTTT. It specifies CASTQGHSNQPQHF.

This clonotype was seen many times. In DNA, the CDR3 is TGCGCCAGCAGCCTAGGGTCTTCATCTAGCACAGATACGCAGTATTTT. Translating it yields CASSLGSSSSTDTQYF. The chain uses TRBV5-1 and TRBJ2-3; the D is unclear. CDR1 and CDR2 from the germline V gene are SGHRS and YFSETQ. The CDR3 has 16 residues. The V end lost 4 bases, the J end lost 0 bases, and 15 bases lay between the germline ends.

This clonotype was picked up one time. The junction shows a germline mismatch at one end, possibly a read error. This chain uses TRBV3-1 with TRBJ2-7, with 11 bases fitting TRBD2. Germline CDR1 LGHDT, CDR2 YNNKEL (reference sequence). The CDR3 is 19 amino acids. CDR3 coding DNA: TGTGCCAGCTGCCAGAAAAGCCCACTAGCGGGAGTTAATGGCTACGAGCAGTACTTC. Residues: CASCQKSPLAGVNGYEQYF.

The CDR3 bases are TGCGCCAGCAGCCCCCGACAGAGTTCGAACACCGGGGAGCTGTTTTTT. Its protein is CASSPRQSSNTGELFF. The chain is built from TRBV5-1 and TRBJ2-2; a weak D match, TRBD1 (5 bases). Germline assignment: CDR1 SGHRS and CDR2 YFSETQ. There are 16 residues in the CDR3. Trimming took 4 bases from V and 0 from J, leaving 13 bases between them.

The chain carries TRBV20-1 and TRBJ2-5, with D uncertain. CDR3 length: 12 amino acids. Per germline, CDR1 DFQATT and CDR2 SNEGSKA (reference sequence). V was trimmed by 4 bases and J by 2 bases, leaving 8 bases between them. The CDR3 reads CSAKQIQETQYF. CDR3 nucleotide sequence: TGCAGTGCTAAACAGATTCAAGAGACCCAGTACTTC.

In its sample, this clonotype was seen a few times. The rearrangement joins TRBV24-1 to TRBJ2-1, with 7 bases that match TRBD2. With 3 bases clipped from V and 5 bases from J, the junction kept 6 bases outside the gene matches. CDR1 KGHDR and CDR2 SFDVKD come from the germline V gene. The CDR3 sequence is 15 residues long. The CDR3 DNA reads as TGTGCCACCAGTGATCTAGGACTAGGAAACAATGAGCAGTTCTTC. It is translated as CATSDLGLGNNEQFF.

This clonotype was picked up many times. The rearrangement uses TRBV7-8 and TRBJ1-4; maybe TRBD1 (6 bases). The CDR3 has 16 amino acids. CDR1 is SGHVS and CDR2 is FQNEAQ in the germline V gene. Trimming stripped 3 bases from V and 5 bases from J, with 16 bases between. This CDR3 is CASSFARGQGNEKLFF. CDR3 coding DNA: TGTGCCAGCAGCTTCGCCAGGGGCCAGGGAAATGAAAAACTGTTTTTT.

This clonotype was picked up many times. The rearrangement links TRBV4-1 to TRBJ1-5; D might be TRBD1 (5 bases). The V end was cut by 0 bases, the J end by 2 bases, with 5 bases between. CDR3 length equals 14 residues. Germline V gene data show CDR1 as MGHRA and CDR2 as YSYEKL. The CDR3 sequence: CASSQEQGNQPQHF. The CDR3 nucleotides read TGCGCCAGCAGCCAAGAACAGGGCAATCAGCCCCAGCATTTT.

Ten or more counts support this clonotype. The gene calls are TRBV11-2 and TRBJ2-7, with 9 bases fitting TRBD2. The V segment lost 4 bases and the J segment 9 bases; nucleotides outside the gene matches: 10. Looked up from germline, CDR1 is SGHAT and CDR2 is FQNNGV. The CDR3 consists of 14 residues. The CDR3 loop reads CASSSKAGGLMQYF. The CDR3, as DNA: TGTGCCAGCAGCTCAAAAGCGGGAGGTTTGATGCAGTACTTC.

This clonotype showed up just a few times. The chain is built from TRBV6-2 or TRBV6-3 and TRBJ2-2; unclear D gene. Germline V CDR1 and CDR2: MNHEY, SVGEGT. Trimming left V 5 bases short and J 1 base short, with 14 bases between. The CDR3 is made up of 16 amino acids. In DNA, the CDR3 is TGTGCCAGCAGTATCCTTGGGCAGGAGAACACCGGGGAGCTGTTTTTT. Translated: CASSILGQENTGELFF.

There are many counts of this clonotype. This chain connects TRBV29-1 to TRBJ2-3; 7 bases line up with TRBD1. The V and J ends lost 0 bases and 3 bases, in that order; junction bases with no gene match: 3. Germline values: CDR1 SQVTM, CDR2 ANQGSEA. The CDR3 is 14 amino acids. CDR3 DNA: TGCAGCGTTGAAGAGTCAGGGGGTACAGATACGCAGTATTTT. Translating gives CSVEESGGTDTQYF.

This clonotype was counted only a few times. The chain links TRBV19 to TRBJ2-2, with 10 positions matching TRBD1. Looked up from germline, CDR1 is LNHDA and CDR2 is SQIVND (reference sequence). The CDR3 is 15 residues long. With V trimmed by 4 bases and J by 7 bases, 6 bases remained unmatched. DNA of the CDR3: TGTGCCAGTAGTAGACGGGACAGGGGAAGCGGGGAGCTGTTTTTT. Translated: CASSRRDRGSGELFF. Filled out from reference TRBV19 and TRBJ2-2, the complete variable domain reads DGGITQSPKYLFRKEGQNVTLSCEQNLNHDAMYWYRQDPGQGLRLIYYSQIVNDFQKGDIAEGYSVSREKKESFPLTVTSAQKNPTAFYLCASSRRDRGSGELFFGEGSRLTVL.

The chain is built from TRBV29-1 and TRBJ1-4; TRBD1 aligns across 8 bases. V shed 4 bases, J shed 7 bases, and the junction held 5 bases outside the gene matches. The CDR3 is 13 amino acids. Germline assignment: CDR1 SQVTM and CDR2 ANQGSEA. The CDR3 DNA reads as TGCAGCGTTGCAGGGGGCGTCGGTGAAAAACTGTTTTTT. Translating it yields CSVAGGVGEKLFF.

This chain connects TRBV12-5 to TRBJ2-1; 7 bases are a match to TRBD1. CDR1 and CDR2 (germline): LGHNT, FRNRAP. J was trimmed by 9 bases and V by 9 bases; bases with no gene match: 8. The CDR3 covers 12 residues. The DNA for the CDR3 is TGTGCTAGCGAGCAGGGGGACGCTGAGCAGTTCTTC. Translated, it gives CASEQGDAEQFF.

This clonotype was observed a handful of times. V usage is TRBV5-6 and J usage is TRBJ1-3; 7 nucleotides match TRBD1. With V trimmed by 4 bases and J by 1 base, 5 bases remained unmatched. Germline CDR1 is SGHDT and CDR2 is YYEEEE. The CDR3 extends over 15 amino acids. CDR3 in amino acids: CASSPDRTSGNTIYF. The CDR3 nucleotides read TGTGCCAGCAGCCCGGACAGGACTTCTGGAAACACCATATATTTT.

The chain links TRBV11-2 to TRBJ2-1; D perhaps matches TRBD2 (6 bases). Germline lookup yields CDR1 SGHAT and CDR2 FQNNGV. The CDR3 spans 18 residues. Trimming took 1 base from V and 2 from J, leaving 18 bases between them. For the CDR3, the DNA is TGTGCCAGCAGCTTAGGTGGGGCAGTCCCGGGGGCCTACAATGAGCAGTTCTTC. Protein sequence: CASSLGGAVPGAYNEQFF. The full variable domain, with the rest looked up from reference TRBV11-2 and TRBJ2-1, is EAGVAQSPRYKIIEKRQSVAFWCNPISGHATLYWYQQILGQGPKLLIQFQNNGVVDDSQLPKDRFSAERLKGVDSTLKIQPAKLEDSAVYLCASSLGGAVPGAYNEQFFGPGTRLTVL.

The rearrangement links TRBV27 to TRBJ1-1; the D is unclear. Germline V gene lookup returns CDR1 MNHEY and CDR2 SMNVEV (reference sequence). This CDR3 contains 13 residues. V dropped 3 bases and J dropped 4 bases, with 9 bases sitting between them. This CDR3 reads CASSLDRFTEAFF. The DNA of the CDR3 is TGTGCCAGCAGTTTGGATAGGTTCACTGAAGCTTTCTTT.

This clonotype has at least ten counts. V usage is TRBV29-1 and J usage is TRBJ2-1; 9 nucleotides agree with TRBD2. This CDR3 is 15 amino acids long. Germline V gives CDR1 SQVTM, CDR2 ANQGSEA. V gave up 1 base and J gave up 6 bases; unmatched junction bases: 7. The CDR3 coding sequence is TGCAGCGTTGAAGGGTCAGCGGGAGGACTCAATGAGCAGTTCTTC. It translates to CSVEGSAGGLNEQFF.

The chain joins TRBV12-3 or TRBV12-4 to TRBJ1-1; 8 positions match TRBD1. V lost 4 bases to trimming and J lost 5 bases; unmatched junction nucleotides: 3. This CDR3 region has 13 residues. The CDR3 DNA reads as TGTGCCAGCAGTTGGACAGGGAGAACTGAAGCTTTCTTT. Its protein is CASSWTGRTEAFF.

A word on this clonotype: A read error may account for a junction end that differs from germline. The chain carries TRBV20-1 and TRBJ2-7, with 7 nucleotides matching TRBD1. Germline V gene data show CDR1 as DFQATT and CDR2 as SNEGSKA (reference sequence). This CDR3 has 16 amino acids. The CDR3 region is CCARDPDRTPNYEQYF. The CDR3, as DNA: TGCTGTGCTAGAGATCCGGACAGGACGCCGAACTACGAGCAGTACTTC.